One and the same sample provided the 31 T cell receptor beta chains below, sequenced in a study of T-cell memory formation after mild COVID-19. TCRdb used MiXCR to reprocess the 5' RACE reads, holding one entry per CDR3 protein. The sample yields a few hundred thousand distinct CDR3 sequences, about a sixth seen once. Sequences were obtained from PBMCs or a T cell subset sorted from them (not recorded which). These receptors were obtained from a man younger than 30 who had mild COVID-19 (a few samples of this study predate the infection). Cell type and time point are not known.

This chain joins TRBV25-1 and TRBJ1-2; D not resolved. Between the trimmed V and J ends, which lost 6 bases and 3 bases, there was a span of 5 bases. The CDR3 covers 11 residues. Germline loops: CDR1 MGHDK, CDR2 SYGVNS. CDR3 loop: CASSGDYGYTF. CDR3 coding DNA: TGTGCCAGCAGCGGCGACTATGGCTACACCTTC.

This chain joins TRBV3-1 and TRBJ1-1; tentative D call: TRBD1 (6 bases). Trimming pared 2 bases from V and 6 bases from J, leaving 13 bases between. CDR1 is LGHDT and CDR2 is YNNKEL in the germline V gene (reference sequence). The CDR3 is made up of 14 amino acids. The CDR3 DNA is TGTGCCAGCAGCCAACCCAGGGGAAACCCTGAAGCTTTCTTT. Its protein product is CASSQPRGNPEAFF.

The table lists this clonotype with a few counts. The J gene is TRBJ2-3, the V gene TRBV4-1; D is tentatively TRBD1 or TRBD2 (5 bases each). The CDR3 has 15 residues. V was cut by 2 bases and J by 8 bases, with 17 bases left in between. In germline, CDR1 is MGHRA, CDR2 YSYEKL. CDR3 in amino acids: CASSQRGPSWVTQYF. In DNA, the CDR3 is TGCGCCAGCAGCCAACGGGGACCCTCCTGGGTTACGCAGTATTTT.

This clonotype was observed a handful of times. The chain employs TRBV10-3 and TRBJ2-3; 7 positions match TRBD1. There are 13 residues in the CDR3. J was trimmed by 6 bases and V by 4 bases; bases with no gene match: 4. The germline V gene encodes CDR1 ENHRY and CDR2 SYGVKD. In nucleotides, the CDR3 is TGTGCCATCAGTGTAGAGGGGGCCGATACGCAGTATTTT. Protein product: CAISVEGADTQYF.

Written as DNA, the CDR3 is TGTGCCAGCAGCGCCCGACAGGGCGCCACCGGGGAGCTGTTTTTT. The encoded protein is CASSARQGATGELFF. V usage is TRBV9 and J usage is TRBJ2-2; 7 bases align to TRBD1. The CDR3 loop spans 15 amino acids. Trimming removed 3 bases from V and 4 bases from J; junction bases left unmatched: 6. Looked up from germline, CDR1 is SGDLS and CDR2 is YYNGEE.

The chain joins TRBV15 to TRBJ2-3; weak D call: TRBD2 (7 bases). Looked up from germline, CDR1 is LNHNV and CDR2 is YYDKDF (reference sequence). Trimming removed 6 bases from V and 3 bases from J, with 13 bases in between. The CDR3 totals 14 residues. The CDR3 DNA sequence: TGTGCCACCAGTGGCGGGGGCGTTACAGATACGCAGTATTTT. Translating it yields CATSGGGVTDTQYF.

This clonotype was counted at least ten times. The chain uses TRBV7-2 and TRBJ1-1; D call uncertain. Trimming cost V 5 bases and J 11 bases, with 15 bases left between them. The germline V gene has CDR1 SGHTA and CDR2 FQGNSA. This CDR3 spans 12 amino acids. CDR3 amino acids: CASSPMGQMAFF. CDR3 DNA sequence: TGTGCCAGCAGCCCAATGGGTCAGATGGCTTTCTTT.

The chain's CDR3 is CASSPPLPGTDTQYF. The CDR3 bases are TGTGCCAGCTCACCACCCCTTCCCGGCACAGATACGCAGTATTTT. This chain links TRBV18 with TRBJ2-3; no firm D call. With 0 bases removed from V and 1 base from J, the gap between germline ends came to 8 bases. Germline V lookup: CDR1 KGHSH, CDR2 LQKENI. CDR3 length equals 15 residues.

In this sample, this clonotype turned up a few times. This sequence joins TRBV15 and TRBJ1-1, with a weak D call TRBD1 (6 bases). The CDR3 length is 12 residues. V was clipped by 3 bases and J by 11 bases, with 13 bases between them. Germline V gene lookup returns CDR1 LNHNV and CDR2 YYDKDF (reference sequence). The CDR3 coding sequence is TGTGCCACCAGCAGCGAGGGGGGGTTGGCTTTCTTT. Residues: CATSSEGGLAFF.

This clonotype was seen only a few times. The chain has TRBV7-9 and TRBJ1-1; no clear D. Trimming took off 1 base at V and 5 bases at J, with 8 bases between the two ends. The CDR3 has 13 amino acids. From germline, CDR1 is SEHNR and CDR2 FQNEAQ (reference sequence). CDR3: CASSLVEGTEAFF. CDR3 DNA sequence: TGTGCCAGCAGCTTAGTGGAGGGAACTGAAGCTTTCTTT.

A few counts support this clonotype. CDR3 nucleotide sequence: TGTGCCAGCAGCCTCTGGCCGGGACAGAATCTAAACACTGAAGCTTTCTTT. This gives the protein CASSLWPGQNLNTEAFF. The chain is built from TRBV7-9 and TRBJ1-1; TRBD1 aligns across 7 bases. Germline CDR1 is SEHNR and CDR2 is FQNEAQ (reference sequence). The length of the CDR3 is 17 residues. Germline trimming cut 5 bases from V and 2 bases from J; bases unmatched to any gene: 14.

This clonotype was seen many times. This chain connects TRBV7-2 to TRBJ2-7; possibly TRBD2 for D (7 bases). V gave up 1 base and J gave up 2 bases, with 12 bases separating them. Germline lookup yields CDR1 SGHTA and CDR2 FQGNSA. CDR3 length: 15 residues. CDR3 DNA sequence: TGTGCCAGCAGCTTAGTCCAGGGGAGGGCCTACGAGCAGTACTTC. Protein product: CASSLVQGRAYEQYF.

The V and J genes are TRBV12-3 or TRBV12-4 and TRBJ2-5; 12 bases line up with TRBD2. The CDR3 spans 14 residues. With 3 bases clipped from V and 9 bases from J, the junction kept 5 bases outside the gene matches. The CDR3 sequence is CASSFGPSGGAQYF. The CDR3 bases are TGTGCCAGCAGTTTTGGTCCTAGCGGGGGGGCCCAGTACTTC.

The chain links TRBV19 to TRBJ1-2; tentatively, D is TRBD1 (5 bases). CDR1 is LNHDA, CDR2 SQIVND, per germline (reference sequence). The CDR3 totals 13 residues. Trimming stripped 4 bases from V and 5 bases from J, with 11 bases between. Here the CDR3 DNA reads TGTGCCAGTAGTAGCCCCAGGGAGTATGGCTACACCTTC. Translating it yields CASSSPREYGYTF.

This chain joins TRBV7-2 and TRBJ1-1; D is unclear. CDR1 and CDR2 from the germline V gene are SGHTA and FQGNSA. Trimming removed 5 bases at V and 2 bases at J, with 3 bases between. This CDR3 spans 11 amino acids. The CDR3 spells CASSVNTEAFF. CDR3 in DNA: TGTGCCAGCAGCGTAAACACTGAAGCTTTCTTT.

The chain employs TRBV6-5 and TRBJ2-7, with a weak D call TRBD2 (5 bases). Germline CDR1 MNHEY, CDR2 SVGAGI. This CDR3 contains 14 residues. The V end lost 7 bases, the J end lost 1 base, and 14 bases lay between the germline ends. The CDR3 protein is CASKGQLVSYEQYF. The CDR3 DNA reads as TGTGCCAGCAAAGGCCAACTAGTTTCCTACGAGCAGTACTTC.

This clonotype was detected a few times. The chain has TRBV19 and TRBJ2-5, with TRBD1 matching over 8 bases. Germline-derived CDR1 and CDR2 are LNHDA and SQIVND (reference sequence). The CDR3 has 13 residues. The ends lost 7 bases at V and 5 bases at J; junction bases unmatched: 6. CDR3 bases: TGTGCCAGTAACCCCAGGGGGCTGGAGACCCAGTACTTC. Protein: CASNPRGLETQYF.

This chain joins TRBV9 and TRBJ2-1; D remains ambiguous. V lost 0 bases to trimming and J lost 0 bases, with 13 bases between them. The CDR3 totals 17 residues. CDR1 is SGDLS, CDR2 YYNGEE, per germline. The CDR3 region is CASSVVGSRSSYNEQFF. The CDR3 nucleotides are TGTGCCAGCAGCGTAGTCGGCTCCCGGAGCTCCTACAATGAGCAGTTCTTC.

This clonotype was picked up a small number of times. The chain combines TRBV10-2 with TRBJ2-1; 9 bases agree with TRBD2. The CDR3 totals 14 residues. Per germline, CDR1 WSHSY and CDR2 SAAADI. The V and J ends lost 0 bases and 8 bases, in that order; junction bases with no gene match: 2. This CDR3 reads CASSESGTSYEQFF. The CDR3, as DNA: TGCGCCAGCAGTGAGTCCGGGACTAGCTATGAGCAGTTCTTC.

This rearrangement joins TRBV7-9 to TRBJ1-4; D not certain. The germline gives CDR1 SEHNR, CDR2 FQNEAQ (reference sequence). The CDR3 consists of 13 residues. Trimming removed 5 bases at V and 7 bases at J, with 11 bases between. Here the CDR3 reads CASSQNLGEKLFF. The DNA for the CDR3 is TGTGCCAGCAGCCAAAATCTAGGTGAAAAACTGTTTTTT.

The chain uses TRBV6-5 and TRBJ1-2; D is unclear. This CDR3 contains 13 residues. CDR1 is MNHEY, CDR2 SVGAGI, per germline. Trimming left V 6 bases short and J 4 bases short, with 12 bases between. CDR3 region: CASRAAYLYGYTF. The CDR3 bases are TGTGCCAGCAGGGCAGCCTACCTCTATGGCTACACCTTC.

This clonotype was detected only a few times. The J gene is TRBJ1-1, the V gene TRBV7-2; 7 nucleotides agree with TRBD1. V gave up 0 bases and J gave up 6 bases; unmatched junction bases: 1. From germline, CDR1 is SGHTA and CDR2 FQGNSA. The length of the CDR3 is 13 residues. The CDR3 sequence is CASSLATGSEAFF. CDR3 in DNA: TGTGCCAGCAGCTTAGCGACAGGGTCTGAAGCTTTCTTT. The entire variable domain, with the rest obtained from reference TRBV7-2 and TRBJ1-1, is as follows: GAGVSQSPSNKVTEKGKDVELRCDPISGHTALYWYRQSLGQGLEFLIYFQGNSAPDKSGLPSDRFSAERTGGSVSTLTIQRTQQEDSAVYLCASSLATGSEAFFGQGTRLTVV.

This chain links TRBV7-9 with TRBJ2-5; D gene uncertain. The germline V and J ends were trimmed by 3 bases and 1 base, with 9 bases remaining between them. The V gene's germline CDR1 is SEHNR and CDR2 FQNEAQ (reference sequence). This CDR3 has 14 amino acids. Written as DNA, the CDR3 is TGTGCCAGCAGCTTGATGGGAACCCAAGAGACCCAGTACTTC. Translating it yields CASSLMGTQETQYF. Together with reference TRBV7-9 and TRBJ2-5, the CDR3 gives the full variable domain: DTGVSQNPRHKITKRGQNVTFRCDPISEHNRLYWYRQTLGQGPEFLTYFQNEAQLEKSRLLSDRFSAERPKGSFSTLEIQRTEQGDSAMYLCASSLMGTQETQYFGPGTRLLVL.

This sequence joins TRBV6-5 and TRBJ1-1; 9 nucleotides agree with TRBD1. After removal of 7 bases from V and 11 bases from J, the junction contained 11 bases not matched to a gene. The germline gives CDR1 MNHEY, CDR2 SVGAGI. The CDR3 runs to 13 residues. In nucleotides, the CDR3 is TGTGCCAGCAACACCGGGACAGGGAGGAGGGCTTTCTTT. It encodes CASNTGTGRRAFF.

V and J are TRBV12-3 or TRBV12-4 and TRBJ2-2; no definite D call. Deletions cut 2 bases from V and 5 bases from J, with 9 bases between. This CDR3 contains 14 residues. CDR3 nucleotide sequence: TGTGCCAGCAGTTTAAGGTTCGGGACCGGGGAGCTGTTTTTT. Residues: CASSLRFGTGELFF.

CDR3 region: CAIGFQGRNEQFF. As DNA, the CDR3 is TGTGCCATCGGGTTTCAGGGGCGCAATGAGCAGTTCTTC. The gene calls are TRBV10-3 and TRBJ2-1; possibly TRBD1 for D (6 bases). CDR3 length: 13 amino acids. Germline CDR1 reads ENHRY; CDR2 reads SYGVKD. The V and J ends lost 8 bases and 6 bases respectively, with 14 bases between them.

This clonotype was observed a handful of times. The chain is built from TRBV20-1 and TRBJ1-1; D uncertain. Germline V gives CDR1 DFQATT, CDR2 SNEGSKA (reference sequence). The CDR3 is 13 amino acids. The V and J ends lost 3 bases and 2 bases respectively, with 10 bases between them. The CDR3 region is CSASTVGNTEAFF. The CDR3 region has the DNA TGCAGTGCTAGTACAGTCGGAAACACTGAAGCTTTCTTT.

This clonotype was counted only a few times. The V and J genes are TRBV7-2 and TRBJ1-2; the D gene is possibly TRBD1 (5 bases). Germline loops: CDR1 SGHTA, CDR2 FQGNSA. V lost 5 bases and J 0 bases, leaving 13 bases between the germline ends. This CDR3 comprises 15 residues. CDR3 coding DNA: TGTGCCAGCAGCCCCAACCGGACACCTAACTATGGCTACACCTTC. Encoded protein: CASSPNRTPNYGYTF.

This clonotype was detected only a few times. V and J are TRBV7-9 and TRBJ2-3; possible D gene TRBD1, 5 bases. Trimming left V 4 bases short and J 5 bases short, with 7 bases between. The length of the CDR3 is 12 residues. The germline V gene encodes CDR1 SEHNR and CDR2 FQNEAQ (reference sequence). CDR3 loop: CASSSGKDTQYF. CDR3 bases: TGTGCCAGCAGCTCAGGGAAAGATACGCAGTATTTT.

This clonotype has a count of ten or more. The chain couples TRBV11-2 to TRBJ2-3; 10 positions agree with TRBD2. J lost 0 bases, V lost 5 bases, and 8 bases had no gene match. Per germline, CDR1 SGHAT and CDR2 FQNNGV. This CDR3 has 17 amino acids. CDR3 residues: CASSPVQAGGSTDTQYF. DNA for the CDR3: TGTGCCAGCAGCCCCGTGCAAGCGGGGGGGAGCACAGATACGCAGTATTTT.

At least ten counts were recorded for this clonotype. The chain joins TRBV6-2 or TRBV6-3 to TRBJ1-5; D is possibly TRBD1 (6 bases). V gave up 2 bases and J gave up 2 bases, with 16 bases separating them. Germline loops: CDR1 MNHEY, CDR2 SVGEGT. The CDR3 extends over 17 amino acids. The CDR3 sequence: CASSYSRGTGGNQPQHF. CDR3 DNA: TGTGCCAGCAGTTACAGTAGGGGGACTGGTGGCAATCAGCCCCAGCATTTT.